This TCR beta chain was captured by sequencing in a study of T-cell memory formation after mild COVID-19. Study as a whole: There were largely donor-specific TCR clusters. Study outcomes and limitations: Clonal second-wave expansions that peaked on day 37 had unconfirmed SARS-CoV-2 specificity. Contracting CD4+ clones sat mainly in CM and EM; CD8+ in EMRA.

Constant-segment primers and 5'RACE yielded cDNA libraries for TCR alpha and TCR beta, each carrying sample barcodes and UMIs. Via MiXCR, TCRdb re-called the 5' RACE reads, giving one row per CDR3 protein. This table holds about 410,000 distinct CDR3 sequences, roughly 18% found once. CDR3 size: 14 residues. From germline, CDR1 is SEHNR and CDR2 FQNEAQ (reference sequence). The ends lost 6 bases at V and 1 base at J; junction bases unmatched: 5. This clonotype has just a few counts. Its antigen is as yet unknown. The sequence was obtained from a man between 18 and 35 years old who had mild COVID-19 (a few samples of this study predate the infection). Cell type and time point are not known. The sequencing sample was made of PBMCs or a T cell subset sorted from them (not recorded which). The rearrangement joins TRBV7-9 to TRBJ1-1; the match to TRBD1 covers 7 bases. CDR3 sequence (DNA): TGTGCCAGCAGTCGCTGGGACAGGAACACTGAAGCTTTCTTT. Protein sequence: CASSRWDRNTEAFF. Full variable domain (outside the CDR3, taken from reference TRBV7-9 and TRBJ1-1): DTGVSQNPRHKITKRGQNVTFRCDPISEHNRLYWYRQTLGQGPEFLTYFQNEAQLEKSRLLSDRFSAERPKGSFSTLEIQRTEQGDSAMYLCASSRWDRNTEAFFGQGTRLTVV.